Listed here is a single T cell receptor beta chain. Its matching antigen is unknown. The data derive from a study of cytomegalovirus exposure and HLA in healthy donors. Study overall: Findings of an earlier analysis included some 120 million unique TCR beta sequences from 170 million or so T cells.

Looked up from germline, CDR1 is SGHTA and CDR2 is FQGNSA. The CDR3 extends over 15 amino acids. The J segment lost 1 base and the V segment lost 3 bases, leaving 0 bases of the junction unmatched. Notes on the study in general: Among TCR beta chains, those listed as cytomegalovirus-associated numbered about 160. Upon later analysis, TCR association rates were observed to vary by HLA locus, being highest for DRB1 and lowest for HLA-C.

PCR employed 60 Vbeta and 13 Jbeta primers. The table came from immunoSEQ multiplex PCR; TCRdb's copy has only in-frame clones and leaves some out. The data show about 200,000 clones, 85% seen once. Sequencing was performed on PBMCs. The rearrangement links TRBV7-2 to TRBJ2-3, with 11 bases matching TRBD2. The receptor was isolated from a woman between 50 and 59 years old in good health and CMV-seronegative. The CDR3 DNA is TGTGCCAGCAGCTTTAGCGGGAGGGGCACAGATACGCAGTATTTT. Encoded protein: CASSFSGRGTDTQYF.